This entry lists 21 T cell receptor beta chains sequenced from one sample in a study of CD8 T cells in Susac syndrome. With random hexamers, reverse transcription was performed on about 0.5 to 1 ug of RNA. TCRdb used MiXCR to reprocess the immunoSEQ multiplex PCR reads, holding one entry per CDR3 protein. The sample shows roughly 300,000 distinct CDR3 sequences, approximately 85% of them seen only once. The sequencing sample was made of CD8+ T cells from PBMCs. The receptors come from a human donor with multiple sclerosis.

The chain recombines TRBV27 with TRBJ2-3; D not certain. Trimming pared 8 bases from V and 2 bases from J, leaving 14 bases between. The CDR3 is 14 amino acids. Germline V gives CDR1 MNHEY, CDR2 SMNVEV (reference sequence). Here the CDR3 reads CASSRRLSTDTQYF. The CDR3 DNA sequence: TGTGCCAGCTCTCGTCGGCTTTCCACAGATACGCAGTATTTT.

The chain combines TRBV19 with TRBJ2-3, with D perhaps TRBD2 (6 bases). Germline CDR1 LNHDA, CDR2 SQIVND (reference sequence). This CDR3 has 15 residues. With 6 bases removed from V and 2 bases from J, the gap between germline ends came to 15 bases. The CDR3 here is CASRILAESTDTQYF. In nucleotides, the CDR3 is TGTGCCAGTAGGATACTAGCAGAGTCCACAGATACGCAGTATTTT. Full variable domain (outside the CDR3, taken from reference TRBV19 and TRBJ2-3): DGGITQSPKYLFRKEGQNVTLSCEQNLNHDAMYWYRQDPGQGLRLIYYSQIVNDFQKGDIAEGYSVSREKKESFPLTVTSAQKNPTAFYLCASRILAESTDTQYFGPGTRLTVL.

This chain joins TRBV19 and TRBJ2-7; perhaps TRBD1 as D (6 bases). The CDR3 consists of 13 residues. Germline values: CDR1 LNHDA, CDR2 SQIVND (reference sequence). Trimming shortened V by 9 bases and J by 6 bases, and 18 bases separated the two germline ends. Written as DNA, the CDR3 is TGTGCCAGCTCAGGGGACATCCGTAGCGAGCAGTACTTC. Residues: CASSGDIRSEQYF. The whole variable domain, remainder taken from reference TRBV19 and TRBJ2-7, is DGGITQSPKYLFRKEGQNVTLSCEQNLNHDAMYWYRQDPGQGLRLIYYSQIVNDFQKGDIAEGYSVSREKKESFPLTVTSAQKNPTAFYLCASSGDIRSEQYFGPGTRLTVT.

The V and J genes are TRBV6-6 and TRBJ1-2, with TRBD1 as a possible D gene (5 bases). Between the trimmed V and J ends, which lost 0 bases and 6 bases, there was a span of 11 bases. Germline CDR1 MNHNY, CDR2 SVGAGI (reference sequence). CDR3 length: 14 amino acids. CDR3 in amino acids: CASSYSLGGDGYTF. The CDR3 bases are TGTGCCAGCAGTTACTCACTCGGGGGGGATGGCTACACCTTC.

The rearrangement uses TRBV20-1 and TRBJ2-7; 12 positions match TRBD2. Germline V gene data show CDR1 as DFQATT and CDR2 as SNEGSKA (reference sequence). This CDR3 is built from 13 residues. V lost 6 bases and J lost 5; bases outside the gene matches: 5. For the CDR3, the DNA is TGCAGTGCAGATCTAGCGGGAGGGAACGAGCAGTACTTC. Its protein product is CSADLAGGNEQYF.

The chain has TRBV9 and TRBJ2-7; no reliable D call. CDR3 size: 14 residues. CDR1 is SGDLS and CDR2 is YYNGEE in the germline V gene. The V end lost 0 bases, the J end lost 5 bases, and 12 bases lay between the germline ends. The CDR3 DNA sequence: TGTGCCAGCAGCGTAGGCCCCGCCCGGGACGAGCAGTACTTC. Its protein product is CASSVGPARDEQYF.

The rearrangement joins TRBV11-2 to TRBJ1-2; D is unclear. This CDR3 has 15 residues. CDR1 and CDR2 (germline): SGHAT, FQNNGV. Trimming left V 5 bases short and J 2 bases short, with 15 bases between. CDR3 in DNA: TGTGCCAGCAGCCCGGCCCTCCCGCCGAACTATGGCTACACCTTC. Its translation is CASSPALPPNYGYTF.

This clonotype came up a few times. The J gene is TRBJ2-7, the V gene TRBV27; TRBD1 matches at 9 bases. This CDR3 has 16 residues. The ends lost 4 bases at V and 0 bases at J; junction bases unmatched: 7. Germline V gives CDR1 MNHEY, CDR2 SMNVEV (reference sequence). This CDR3 is CASSSPTGQGSYEQYF. CDR3 nucleotide sequence: TGTGCCAGCAGTTCGCCGACGGGACAGGGCTCCTACGAGCAGTACTTC.

This chain connects TRBV6-5 to TRBJ2-7; 8 positions agree with TRBD1. Germline loops: CDR1 MNHEY, CDR2 SVGAGI. There are 16 residues in the CDR3. The V and J ends lost 0 bases and 2 bases, in that order; junction bases with no gene match: 6. The CDR3 nucleotides are TGTGCCAGCAGTTACTCGGCCGGGACAGGTCCCTACGAGCAGTACTTC. Encoded protein: CASSYSAGTGPYEQYF.

The chain has TRBV18 and TRBJ2-7, with D maybe TRBD1 (7 bases). V was pared by 3 bases and J by 0 bases, with 18 bases between. The germline V gene encodes CDR1 KGHSH and CDR2 LQKENI. The CDR3 totals 17 residues. CDR3 amino acids: CASSPTSGGSSSYEQYF. CDR3 in DNA: TGTGCCAGCTCACCTACGTCAGGGGGGAGTAGCTCCTACGAGCAGTACTTC.

A single count supports this clonotype. J is TRBJ2-1 and V is TRBV19; D perhaps matches TRBD2 (7 bases). CDR3 size: 17 residues. Germline CDR1 reads LNHDA; CDR2 reads SQIVND (reference sequence). The germline V and J ends were trimmed by 5 bases and 2 bases, with 19 bases remaining between them. CDR3 protein: CASSPTGGGRPYNEQFF. The DNA of the CDR3 is TGTGCCAGTAGTCCCACGGGGGGCGGGAGACCCTACAATGAGCAGTTCTTC.

The genes are TRBV7-9 and TRBJ2-1, with 11 positions matching TRBD2. Germline lookup yields CDR1 SEHNR and CDR2 FQNEAQ (reference sequence). Losses at the gene ends were 5 bases for V and 9 bases for J; bases not matched to a gene: 9. This CDR3 contains 15 residues. The CDR3 spells CASSPSGRQGGEQFF. CDR3 DNA sequence: TGTGCCAGCAGCCCTAGCGGGAGGCAGGGGGGTGAGCAGTTCTTC.

This chain links TRBV28 with TRBJ2-7, with 12 bases aligning to TRBD2. The CDR3 extends over 15 amino acids. Germline V gives CDR1 MDHEN, CDR2 SYDVKM. V gave up 3 bases and J gave up 6 bases; unmatched junction bases: 6. The CDR3 nucleotides read TGTGCCAGCAGTTTCGGACTAGCGGGATCCGTCGAGCAGTACTTC. It translates to CASSFGLAGSVEQYF.

This chain connects TRBV6-1 to TRBJ1-1; D call uncertain. From germline, CDR1 is MNHNS and CDR2 SASEGT. Trimming removed 6 bases from V and 8 bases from J, with 25 bases in between. The CDR3 runs 16 residues. CDR3 loop: CASRVSIGPEGIEAFF. In nucleotides, the CDR3 is TGTGCCAGCAGGGTTTCGATAGGACCGGAGGGTATCGAAGCTTTCTTT.

The sample holds a few counts of this clonotype. One end of the junction is discordant with germline, which a read error may explain. The J gene is TRBJ2-7, the V gene TRBV14, with D possibly being TRBD2 (6 bases). The CDR3 spans 14 residues. Germline V gene lookup returns CDR1 SGHDN and CDR2 FVKESK. The CDR3 loop reads CASSQGGMAYEQYF. As DNA, the CDR3 is TGTGCTAGCAGCCAAGGCGGGATGGCCTACGAGCAGTACTTC.

The rearrangement joins TRBV6-1 to TRBJ1-3; maybe TRBD1 (5 bases). Germline loops: CDR1 MNHNS, CDR2 SASEGT. V gave up 7 bases and J gave up 3 bases, with 19 bases separating them. The CDR3 has 16 residues. Written as DNA, the CDR3 is TGTGCCAGCATCAGTCCGGGGGTTCGGTATGGAAACACCATATATTTT. Its translation: CASISPGVRYGNTIYF.

The chain combines TRBV7-9 with TRBJ2-7, with D hard to call. This CDR3 is 14 amino acids long. With 5 bases removed from V and 0 bases from J, the gap between germline ends came to 11 bases. In germline, CDR1 is SEHNR, CDR2 FQNEAQ (reference sequence). The CDR3: CASSVPIASYEQYF. The CDR3 nucleotides are TGTGCCAGCAGCGTACCCATAGCCTCCTACGAGCAGTACTTC. The full variable domain, in which reference TRBV7-9 and TRBJ2-7 provide the parts outside the CDR3, is DTGVSQNPRHKITKRGQNVTFRCDPISEHNRLYWYRQTLGQGPEFLTYFQNEAQLEKSRLLSDRFSAERPKGSFSTLEIQRTEQGDSAMYLCASSVPIASYEQYFGPGTRLTVT.

The genes are TRBV7-3 and TRBJ2-3; 11 bases match TRBD2. J lost 4 bases, V lost 5 bases, and 5 bases had no gene match. Germline loops: CDR1 SGHTA, CDR2 FQGTGA. The CDR3 runs 15 residues. The CDR3 DNA sequence: TGTGCCAGCAGCCATAGCGGGAGGGTGGCAGATACGCAGTATTTT. Encoded protein: CASSHSGRVADTQYF.

The rearrangement uses TRBV7-9 and TRBJ2-3; D may correspond to TRBD1 or TRBD2 (6 bases each). The CDR3 runs to 19 residues. Germline V lookup: CDR1 SEHNR, CDR2 FQNEAQ (reference sequence). V was shortened by 5 bases and J by 0 bases, with 24 bases between the two germline ends. This chain's CDR3 is CASSGIQEGGDTSTDTQYF. CDR3 in DNA: TGTGCCAGCAGCGGCATCCAGGAGGGGGGAGATACTAGCACAGATACGCAGTATTTT.

The rearrangement uses TRBV28 and TRBJ2-5; no firm D call. Germline V gene data show CDR1 as MDHEN and CDR2 as SYDVKM. This CDR3 is 17 amino acids long. V was trimmed by 4 bases and J by 4 bases, leaving 22 bases between them. The CDR3 DNA is TGTGCCAGCAGTTGGCGGCCAGGCCTAAGAAAGCCAGAGACCCAGTACTTC. Its translation: CASSWRPGLRKPETQYF. Together with reference TRBV28 and TRBJ2-5, the CDR3 gives the full variable domain: DVKVTQSSRYLVKRTGEKVFLECVQDMDHENMFWYRQDPGLGLRLIYFSYDVKMKEKGDIPEGYSVSREKKERFSLILESASTNQTSMYLCASSWRPGLRKPETQYFGPGTRLLVL.

The chain joins TRBV27 to TRBJ2-3, with a weak D call TRBD2 (6 bases). The CDR3 consists of 14 residues. Germline V CDR1 and CDR2: MNHEY, SMNVEV (reference sequence). V lost 3 bases, J lost 4 bases, and 11 bases lay in between. The CDR3 DNA sequence: TGTGCCAGCAGTTTGGGCCCGGGGGCAGATACGCAGTATTTT. It yields the protein CASSLGPGADTQYF.